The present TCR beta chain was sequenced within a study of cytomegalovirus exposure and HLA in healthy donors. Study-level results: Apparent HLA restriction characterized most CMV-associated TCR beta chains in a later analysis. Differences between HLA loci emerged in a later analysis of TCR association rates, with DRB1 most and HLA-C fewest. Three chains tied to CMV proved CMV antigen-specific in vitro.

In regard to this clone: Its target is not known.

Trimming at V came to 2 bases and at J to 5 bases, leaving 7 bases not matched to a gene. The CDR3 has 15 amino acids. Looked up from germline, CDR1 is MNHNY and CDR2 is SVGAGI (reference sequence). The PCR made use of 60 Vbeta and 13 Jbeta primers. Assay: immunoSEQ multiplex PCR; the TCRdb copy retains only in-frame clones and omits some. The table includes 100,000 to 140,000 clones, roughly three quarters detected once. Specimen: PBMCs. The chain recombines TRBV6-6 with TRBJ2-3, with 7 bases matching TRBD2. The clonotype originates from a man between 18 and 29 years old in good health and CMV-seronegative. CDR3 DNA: TGTGCCAGCAGTTACGTCCGGGGGGTAGGAGATACGCAGTATTTT. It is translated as CASSYVRGVGDTQYF.